This T cell receptor (beta chain) was sequenced in a study of cytomegalovirus exposure and HLA in healthy donors (dated by TCRdb to about 2017). Some background on the complete study: In an earlier analysis of around 540 of the donors, about 260 Gb of sequence data and 117 million unique TCR beta sequences from 150 million to 200 million T cells were reported. About 280 gigabases of sequencing data and 70 million to 95 million unique TCR sequences made up an early release that covered approximately 620 HLA-typed donors. Of the roughly 410 genotyped donors, more than 75% were placed in the genetic ancestry cluster associated with self-reported Caucasian donors. The study aimed to test whether cataloging public T cell receptors could reveal signatures of past pathogen exposure. The study profiled the T cell repertoires of fewer than 850 subjects by immunosequencing and related them to cytomegalovirus serostatus. Besides the first cohort of roughly 660 subjects, a separate validation cohort made up of roughly 120 different subjects was used. High-throughput TCR immunosequencing, statistical association of individual TCRs with disease status, and machine learning were combined to predict cytomegalovirus infection status. To study patterns of TCR occurrence, a later analysis re-analyzed previously published TCR beta repertoires from 700 or so donors and added high-resolution HLA genotyping. Rather than using new phenotypic data, the later analysis identified candidate immune exposures from TCR beta sequences and from how often those sequences occurred across donors. To decide whether each TCR beta V gene segment behaved as functional or pseudogenic, an earlier analysis of approximately 600 of the donors relied on high-throughput TCR beta sequencing. Donor age, sex, ethnicity and CMV serostatus were compiled alongside the repertoire data. A later genetic analysis used genome-wide SNP genotypes for about 65% of the 666 donors, treating that subset as a discovery cohort. All discovery cohort repertoires had been generated on a single sequencing platform. HLA typing covered class I and class II loci at four-digit resolution. Typing coverage varied by locus: about 620-630 donors for A, B, C, DRB1 and DQB1; around 560 for DQA1; nearly 610 for DPA1; roughly 470 for DPB1. Because of strong linkage in the cohort, roughly five DR-DQ haplotypes were treated as single units for association and clustering. Among about 400 genotyped donors of the cohort, an average of roughly 230,000 unique TCR beta nucleotide sequences was sequenced per donor, of which 15% to 20% were non-productive. Study-wide findings and limitations: The cohort was sequenced for TCR beta chains only, and without alpha or paired-chain data the features that could be detected were limited. Linkage disequilibrium might explain the correlated functional status among segregating V segments, but an unknown experimental factor could not be ruled out. A few of the identified cytomegalovirus-associated TCR beta chains were confirmed in vitro to be specific for cytomegalovirus antigens. In a later analysis, several top co-occurrence clusters were reported to appear linked to parvovirus B19, influenza, CMV and Epstein-Barr virus. In an earlier analysis of 587 of the donors, most TCR beta V segments were observed in productive rearrangements about 87% or about 30% of the time, broadly matching IMGT annotations. A further reported finding was that TCR beta sequences accurately predicted the HLA-A and HLA-B alleles for most subjects in the first cohort. A total of some 180 TCR beta chains were listed by the study as associated with cytomegalovirus. A later genetic analysis associated a missense DCLRE1C variant with V-gene and J-gene trimming of TCR beta chains, and an independent cohort replicated the association. In both the original and validation cohorts, the classifier was reported to diagnose cytomegalovirus status with high specificity and sensitivity. Most TCR sequences were seen in very few donors, while some public TCRs were found in many individuals. At a false discovery rate of 0.05, a later analysis linked around 17,000 TCR beta sequences to specific HLA alleles. When HLA alleles, especially DR and DQ, strongly co-occurred, attributing TCR associations to individual alleles was difficult. Because HLA typing was unavailable for some donors at each locus, only the typed subset was used in association tests. A cluster of highly shared sequence variants was judged likely to be a technical artifact of the sequencing pipeline. In a later analysis, most CMV-associated TCR beta chains were found to appear HLA-restricted, with HLA associations seemingly driven largely by CMV exposure. In a later analysis, the rate of TCR association differed among HLA loci, with DRB1 alleles having the most associated TCRs and HLA-C alleles having the fewest. A later analysis found that HLA-associated TCR beta chains were more clonally expanded and had lower generation probabilities than equally common non-associated chains. The 87-base-pair reads could not distinguish some IMGT-functional V segments, including TRBV6-2 and TRBV6-3, so those segments were excluded. The earlier analysis of about 600 of the donors excluded 15 to 20 rarely observed V segments, including chromosome 9 orphons, because counts were too low. The only immune exposure information available for the cohort was CMV serostatus. The authors suggested that the approach could potentially be extended to other disease states and immunological phenotypes. In a later genetic analysis, fewer N-insertions in productive TCRs were reported among donors in an Asian-associated ancestry cluster than the roughly 700-donor mean. Roughly uniform sequencing depth across donors was assumed in presence/absence analyses, although this assumption may not hold.

Libraries came from the immunoSEQ multiplex PCR assay. For the multiplex PCR, a mixture combining 60 forward primers for TCR Vbeta segments and 13 reverse primers for TCR Jbeta segments was used. Amplification of the CDR3 region of rearranged TCR beta genes was performed with a multiplex PCR assay on genomic DNA. On the Illumina HiSeq System, the amplified TCR beta libraries were sequenced as 87-base-pair reads. The study's own analysis went as follows. Across the 670 or so repertoires, a later analysis counted approximately 83 million unique TCR beta chains, 9 million to 14 million of which were shared by at least two donors. To remove PCR and sequencing errors, raw reads were error-corrected and collapsed into unique sequences using a nearest-neighbor algorithm that merged closely related sequences. V, D and J gene segments were assigned by aligning CDR3 sequences to IMGT reference sequences. For a sequence to be retained, at least a six-nucleotide match to both a V gene segment and a J gene segment was required. A rearrangement counted as productive if the CDR3 had no stop codons and remained in frame with V and J, and every other rearrangement counted as non-productive. CDR3 was defined by IMGT convention, running from the second conserved V-encoded cysteine to the conserved J-encoded phenylalanine. The earlier analysis of about 530 of the donors excluded any sequence lacking an unambiguous match to a single V gene segment. In an earlier analysis of approximately 560 of the donors, a V segment was called functional when productive rearrangements were above 56.7%, and segregating when the standard deviation between donors exceeded 5%. A statistical classification framework was developed to diagnose cytomegalovirus status using the catalog of TCR beta chain sequences. In a later analysis, TCR nucleotide sequences were compared against IMGT/GENE-DB human TR gene sequences so that V and J genes could be assigned. In a later analysis, CDR3 sequences and most-parsimonious VDJ recombination scenarios were assigned using the TCRdist pipeline. A later analysis defined each TCR beta chain by its CDR3 amino acid sequence plus V-gene family, and excluded reads lacking a unique V-gene family. To address suspected cross-contamination and a sequencing artifact, a later analysis removed around 600 highly shared, low-generation-probability nucleotide sequences. For each public chain, a later analysis derived a clonal expansion index from normalized ranks of inferred template counts within each repertoire. In a later analysis, generation probabilities were computed using a VDJ recombination model fitted to out-of-frame rearrangements, and the results were checked against IGoR. In a later analysis, TCR-TCR, TCR-HLA and TCR-CMV co-occurrence was scored with hypergeometric tests, and a repertoire-size bias correction was applied to TCR pairs. False discovery rates were estimated in a later analysis by permuting HLA or CMV assignments 20 times. In a later analysis, co-occurring TCRs were grouped using DBSCAN, with TCRdist sequence similarity added in when clustering inside HLA-allele-positive subsets. For co-occurrence clustering, repertoires with fewer than 30,000 or more than 120,000 public chains were excluded, along with about five repertoires with anomalous nucleotide sharing. TCRdb's version of the immuneACCESS table is confined to in-frame rearrangements and falls short of the full clone set. An unresolved V gene accounts for under half of the shortfall where checked; the remainder is of unknown origin. The D gene and trimming were derived from the DNA, and the V and J assignments and clone size from that table. This sample has about 100,000 clones in its table, and 78% of those were observed once. The ten most abundant clones make up around 0.74% of the sample.

Details on this clone: The antigen this receptor binds is unknown. Nothing much larger sits one base from this clone, and base qualities are not available.

Cut back by 1 base and 3 bases, the V and J ends lie 10 bases apart. Based on the germline V gene, the CDR1 and CDR2 sequences are SGHTA and FQGNSA. From the cysteine through the phenylalanine, the CDR3 covers 15 amino acids. Only CDR3 DNA is held: 45 bases, read in frame from base 1. The cohort was made up of 666 healthy bone marrow donors. Cohort members were all nominally healthy when sampled, although unrecorded immune exposures were likely present. The donor tested CMV seronegative, placing the donor among the 350 or so seronegative members of the cohort. Each donor provided a peripheral blood sample, and peripheral blood mononuclear cells were used for TCR beta sequencing. Genomic DNA extraction from the blood cell samples was performed with the Qiagen DNeasy Blood Extraction Kit.

Rearrangement joined TRBV7-2 to TRBJ2-1; 5 matching bases give a weak D call of TRBD1. This sequence was found in a woman in her sixties in good health and CMV-seronegative. The specimen sequenced was PBMCs. This receptor has the CDR3 CASSLVQGLYNEQFF. The DNA is TGTGCCAGCAGCTTAGTTCAGGGCCTCTACAATGAGCAGTTCTTC.